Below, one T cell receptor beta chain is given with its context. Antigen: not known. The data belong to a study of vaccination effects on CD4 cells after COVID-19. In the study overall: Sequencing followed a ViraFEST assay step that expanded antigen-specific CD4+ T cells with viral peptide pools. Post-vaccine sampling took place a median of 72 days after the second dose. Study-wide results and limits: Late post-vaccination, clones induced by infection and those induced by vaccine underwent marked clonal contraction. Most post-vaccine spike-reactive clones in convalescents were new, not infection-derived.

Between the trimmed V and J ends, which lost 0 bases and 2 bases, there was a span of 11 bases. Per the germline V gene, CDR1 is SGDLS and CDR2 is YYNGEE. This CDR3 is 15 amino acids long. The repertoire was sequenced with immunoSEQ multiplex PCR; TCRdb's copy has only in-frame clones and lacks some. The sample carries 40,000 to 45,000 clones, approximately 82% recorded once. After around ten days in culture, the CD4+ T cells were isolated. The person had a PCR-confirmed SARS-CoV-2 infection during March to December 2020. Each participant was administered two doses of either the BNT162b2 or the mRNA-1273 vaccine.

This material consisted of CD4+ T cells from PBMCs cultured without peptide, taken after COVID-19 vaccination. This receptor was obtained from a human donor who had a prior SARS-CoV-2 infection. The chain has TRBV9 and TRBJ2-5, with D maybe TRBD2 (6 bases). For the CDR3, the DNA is TGTGCCAGCAGCGTAGAGGGGACTCCACAAGAGACCCAGTACTTC. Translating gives CASSVEGTPQETQYF.